The rows below give T cell receptor beta chains drawn from one sample of a study of blood T cell repertoires in COVID-19. Assay used: immunoSEQ multiplex PCR; TCRdb lists only in-frame clones, some missing. The sample carries under 200,000 clones, approximately 90% recorded once. The sample comprised peripheral blood. Receptors were obtained from a man over 45 who had recovered from COVID-19. Each CDR3 is given with its conserved first and last residue. A D gene is named only where the DNA matches it firmly. The size field is filled for only some rows; it gives once, few, many or a size class.

DNA	CDR3	length	V	J	size	D
TGTGCCAGCAGTTACGGAGGGTATGATGAAAAACTGTTTTTT	CASSYGGYDEKLFF	14	TRBV6-5	TRBJ1-4	-	-
TGTGCCAGCAGCACGGCAGGGTTCAGCTCTGGAAACACCATATATTTT	CASSTAGFSSGNTIYF	16	TRBV7-9	TRBJ1-3	-	-
TGCGCCAGCAGCCAAGATAGGGACAGCTCCTACGAGCAGTACTTC	CASSQDRDSSYEQYF	15	TRBV4-3	TRBJ2-7	-	TRBD1
TGTGCCAGCAGTTACGGGCTAGCGGGAGGGAAGTACTTC	CASSYGLAGGKYF	13	TRBV6-5	TRBJ2-7	-	TRBD2
TGTGCCAGCAGTTTCATAGCGTCAGATACGCAGTATTTT	CASSFIASDTQYF	13	TRBV27	TRBJ2-3	-	-
TGTGCCAGTAGCTCGGGGGGACGAGGGCCCTACAATGAGCAGTTCTTC	CASSSGGRGPYNEQFF	16	TRBV19	TRBJ2-1	few	TRBD2
TGTGCCAGCAGGGTTACAGGGGGCATCGACGAGCAGTACTTC	CASRVTGGIDEQYF	14	TRBV6-5	TRBJ2-7	-	TRBD1
TGCGCCAGCAGTCTGGATGGACAGGGAGGCTACGAGCAGTACTTC	CASSLDGQGGYEQYF	15	TRBV5-1	TRBJ2-7	-	TRBD1
TGCGCCAGCAAGGCTGACTCCTCTAGCACAGATACGCAGTATTTT	CASKADSSSTDTQYF	15	TRBV5-1	TRBJ2-3	-	-
TGTGCCAGCAGTTCCACACAGGGCCTCAGTAGCAATCAGCCCCAGCATTTT	CASSSTQGLSSNQPQHF	17	TRBV28	TRBJ1-5	-	-
TGCGCCAGCAGGCGAGAATCAACTAATGAAAAACTGTTTTTT	CASRRESTNEKLFF	14	TRBV5-1	TRBJ1-4	-	-
TGTGCCACCCATCGTGAACCTAGCGCGGGCACAGATACGCAGTATTTT	CATHREPSAGTDTQYF	16	TRBV11-2	TRBJ2-3	-	-
TGTGCCAGCAGCAAAGTTGGCAGGAACACCGGGGAGCTGTTTTTT	CASSKVGRNTGELFF	15	TRBV21-1	TRBJ2-2	-	-
TGTGCCAGCAGTGCAGGATCTAACTATGGCTACACCTTC	CASSAGSNYGYTF	13	TRBV2	TRBJ1-2	-	-
TGTGCCAGCAGCGCGGGACTAGCTGCCTACGAGCAGTACTTC	CASSAGLAAYEQYF	14	TRBV9	TRBJ2-7	-	TRBD2
TGTGCCAGCAGCGAAGGGGCGGGAACCTACAATGAGCAGTTCTTC	CASSEGAGTYNEQFF	15	TRBV7-2	TRBJ2-1	-	-
TGCGCCAGCAGCCAAGTTCTTAGGGGCCGAGAACTCTATGGCTACACCTTC	CASSQVLRGRELYGYTF	17	TRBV4-3	TRBJ1-2	-	-
TGCGCCAGCAGCCAAGGCCCCCTAGCGGGGGGGACTACAGATACGCAGTATTTT	CASSQGPLAGGTTDTQYF	18	TRBV4-3	TRBJ2-3	-	TRBD2
TGTGCCAGCAGTACTTTGGACGGACAGTACACTGAAGCTTTCTTT	CASSTLDGQYTEAFF	15	TRBV27	TRBJ1-1	-	-
TGTGCCAGCAGCCAAGGACAGGGGTCGGGAGGCTACACCTTC	CASSQGQGSGGYTF	14	TRBV3-1/TRBV3-2	TRBJ1-2	few	TRBD1
TGTGCCAGCAGCTTAGAAGGTTCGCAGGGTAGGGGTGAGCAGTTCTTC	CASSLEGSQGRGEQFF	16	TRBV11-2	TRBJ2-1	-	-
TGTGCCAGCAGTTACCCCCGACAGGGGAAGGACTATGGCTACACCTTC	CASSYPRQGKDYGYTF	16	TRBV6-6	TRBJ1-2	-	TRBD1
TGCGCCAGCAATAGAGGACTAGCGGGAGCAAGCGAGCAGTACTTC	CASNRGLAGASEQYF	15	TRBV5-1	TRBJ2-7	-	TRBD2
TGCAGCGCTTGGACAGGGGGTAACTATGGCTACACCTTC	CSAWTGGNYGYTF	13	TRBV29-1	TRBJ1-2	-	TRBD1
TGTGCCAGCAGTTTATCGTGGAGGGGCGAGCAGTACTTC	CASSLSWRGEQYF	13	TRBV27	TRBJ2-7	-	-
TGTGCCAGCAGGACTAGCGGGGGCTACGAGCAGTACTTC	CASRTSGGYEQYF	13	TRBV6-5	TRBJ2-7	few	TRBD2
TGTGCCAGCAGCTTAAGGACAGGGGTCGGGGAGACCCAGTACTTC	CASSLRTGVGETQYF	15	TRBV7-3	TRBJ2-5	-	TRBD1
TGTGCCAGCAGCGTCCGACAGGGAGGGAACACTGAAGCTTTCTTT	CASSVRQGGNTEAFF	15	TRBV7-9	TRBJ1-1	-	TRBD1
TGCAGTGTTATCGTCCGGGGTATGCAGTTCTTC	CSVIVRGMQFF	11	TRBV20-1	TRBJ2-1	-	-
TGTGCCAGCAGCTTAGCGTACCAAGAGACCCAGTACTTC	CASSLAYQETQYF	13	TRBV7-3	TRBJ2-5	-	-
TGTGCCAGCAGCCCGAGGACAGACCAAGAGACCCAGTACTTC	CASSPRTDQETQYF	14	TRBV6-5	TRBJ2-5	-	-
TGTGCCAGCAGCTTCGACAGGGCGAATGAAAAACTGTTTTTT	CASSFDRANEKLFF	14	TRBV7-2	TRBJ1-4	-	TRBD1
TGTGCCAGCAGCTTCGGGACAGCGTCTAATCAGCCCCAGCATTTT	CASSFGTASNQPQHF	15	TRBV5-6	TRBJ1-5	-	TRBD1
TGTGCCAGCCCTAGCGGGAGCACAGATACGCAGTATTTT	CASPSGSTDTQYF	13	TRBV12-3/TRBV12-4	TRBJ2-3	-	TRBD2
TGTGCCACCAGCAGACCCCGTAACCAGGGCCTTAATTCACCCCTCCACTTT	CATSRPRNQGLNSPLHF	17	TRBV15	TRBJ1-6	-	-
TGTGCCAGCAGCCAAGGGGGCAGGGAGGGCCACGAGCAGTACTTC	CASSQGGREGHEQYF	15	TRBV3-1/TRBV3-2	TRBJ2-7	-	TRBD2
TGTGCCAGCAGCTTTACGGGACAGTACACTGAAGCTTTCTTT	CASSFTGQYTEAFF	14	TRBV7-9	TRBJ1-1	few	TRBD1
TGTGCCAGCAGCGGTTTCGGGACAGGGTATGACTATGGCTACACCTTC	CASSGFGTGYDYGYTF	16	TRBV9	TRBJ1-2	-	TRBD1
TGCGCCAGCAGCCTCCGTCCGGGACAGGGGGTGTGGGAGCAGTACTTC	CASSLRPGQGVWEQYF	16	TRBV4-3	TRBJ2-7	-	TRBD1
TGTGCCAGCAGCCCGGAGGGTGTAAAGGCCAGCACAGATACGCAGTATTTT	CASSPEGVKASTDTQYF	17	TRBV5-8	TRBJ2-3	-	-
TGTGCCAGCAGCTCTCACCAGGGATTCTATGGCTACACCTTC	CASSSHQGFYGYTF	14	TRBV7-2	TRBJ1-2	-	-
TGTGCCAGCAGTAGACAGGGGAGGCAGTACTTC	CASSRQGRQYF	11	TRBV28	TRBJ2-7	-	TRBD1
TGTGCCAGTAGTGGGGACATAACTTCACCCCTCCACTTT	CASSGDITSPLHF	13	TRBV19	TRBJ1-6	-	-
TGTGCCACCAGTGATGGGGACAGTGGGCCCTATGGCTACACCTTC	CATSDGDSGPYGYTF	15	TRBV24-1	TRBJ1-2	-	TRBD1
TGCGCCAGCAGCCAAGGGGGGCCAGGGGGCGTATATACTGAAGCTTTCTTT	CASSQGGPGGVYTEAFF	17	TRBV4-3	TRBJ1-1	-	TRBD1
TGTGCCAGCAGTTGGGACAGTACTTCACCCCTCCACTTT	CASSWDSTSPLHF	13	TRBV6-5	TRBJ1-6	-	TRBD1
TGTGCCTCAAGGGGGACCGGGTACACAGATACGCAGTATTTT	CASRGTGYTDTQYF	14	TRBV28	TRBJ2-3	-	-
TGTGCTAGTGGTTTGGTGCTAGCGGGGGCCGGGGAGCTGTTTTTT	CASGLVLAGAGELFF	15	TRBV12-5	TRBJ2-2	-	TRBD2
TGTGCCAGCAGCCCCCTCAGGAACGAGCAGTACTTC	CASSPLRNEQYF	12	TRBV2	TRBJ2-7	-	-
TGTGCCAGTAGTGCTCCCCTACAGGTCGGCTACTATGGCTACACCTTC	CASSAPLQVGYYGYTF	16	TRBV19	TRBJ1-2	-	-
TGTGCCAGCAGCTTAGCCAGACATCCAACTAATGAAAAACTGTTTTTT	CASSLARHPTNEKLFF	16	TRBV7-9	TRBJ1-4	-	-